The TCR beta chain described here comes from a study of cytomegalovirus exposure and HLA in healthy donors. Assay: immunoSEQ multiplex PCR; the TCRdb copy retains only in-frame clones and omits some. The sample comprises about 130,000 clones, about nine tenths of which are singletons, and roughly 1.4% rests with the top ten. The V gene lost 1 base and the J gene lost 3 bases, with 13 bases spanning the gap. Germline CDR1 is ENHRY and CDR2 is SYGVKD. The CDR3 runs 16 residues. This clonotype was sampled from a man aged 25-45 years in good health and CMV-seronegative. What was sequenced was PBMCs. The chain carries TRBV10-3 and TRBJ1-5; D may be TRBD1 (5 bases). The CDR3 nucleotides read TGTGCCATCAGTGAGTATGGCAGGGATGTCAATCAGCCCCAGCATTTT. It specifies CAISEYGRDVNQPQHF.